Below, 30 T cell receptor beta chains from the same sample are listed, as sequenced in a study of cytotoxic CD8 clonotypes in ibrutinib-treated CLL. TCRdb keeps only in-frame clones here, not all; method: immunoSEQ multiplex PCR. This table has approximately 45,000 clones, 55% to 80% appearing once. The starting material was PBMCs, obtained after 12 months of ibrutinib treatment. These receptors all stem from a human donor with chronic lymphocytic leukemia.

This clone was seen a handful of times. The rearrangement joins TRBV18 to TRBJ2-1; TRBD1 might be the D (6 bases). The ends were cut back, 6 bases at V and 9 bases at J, with 12 bases in the middle. Germline loops: CDR1 KGHSH, CDR2 LQKENI. CDR3 length equals 12 residues. The CDR3 loop reads CASSPGQSEQFF. The CDR3 DNA follows: TGTGCCAGCTCCCCTGGACAGAGTGAGCAGTTCTTC.

The chain employs TRBV18 and TRBJ1-2; TRBD1 agrees at 10 bases. This CDR3 contains 18 residues. Losses at the gene ends were 4 bases for V and 5 bases for J; bases not matched to a gene: 16. The V gene's germline CDR1 is KGHSH and CDR2 LQKENI. CDR3 sequence: CASSRGQGYLRESYGYTF. The CDR3 DNA reads as TGTGCCAGCTCACGGGGACAGGGGTATCTAAGAGAATCGTATGGCTACACCTTC.

V gene TRBV11-2 combines with J gene TRBJ1-1, with D perhaps TRBD1 (5 bases). The CDR3 covers 14 residues. CDR1 is SGHAT, CDR2 FQNNGV, per germline. The ends were cut back, 5 bases at V and 7 bases at J, with 17 bases in the middle. CDR3 sequence reads: CASSQVSGWGEAFF. Here the CDR3 DNA reads TGTGCCAGCAGCCAAGTGTCAGGGTGGGGTGAAGCTTTCTTT.

This clone was seen just once. The V and J genes are TRBV18 and TRBJ2-5, with D perhaps TRBD2 (6 bases). Trimming removed 0 bases from V and 0 bases from J, with 14 bases in between. The germline CDR1 and CDR2 sequences are KGHSH and LQKENI. The CDR3 covers 17 residues. The chain's CDR3 is CASSPPSRGDYQETQYF. As DNA, the CDR3 is TGTGCCAGCTCACCACCGTCCCGCGGGGACTACCAAGAGACCCAGTACTTC.

This clone came up a few times. This chain uses TRBV4-1 with TRBJ2-7; tentative D call: TRBD2 (5 bases). The CDR3 contains 13 residues. Trimming left V 3 bases short and J 4 bases short, with 10 bases between. CDR1 is MGHRA, CDR2 YSYEKL, per germline. In DNA, the CDR3 is TGCGCCAGCAGCCATTTCTTAGCGTACGAGCAGTACTTC. Translation gives CASSHFLAYEQYF.

This clone was detected only a few times. The rearrangement joins TRBV7-9 to TRBJ2-5; 10 bases match TRBD1. Germline V gene lookup returns CDR1 SEHNR and CDR2 FQNEAQ (reference sequence). This CDR3 is 17 amino acids long. V lost 4 bases, J lost 4 bases, and 12 bases stayed unmatched. The CDR3 DNA reads TGTGCCAGCAGCTCATGGACAGGGGGTCGAGTACGAGAGACCCAGTACTTC. It is translated as CASSSWTGGRVRETQYF.

The chain uses TRBV5-1 and TRBJ2-5, with 10 bases identical to TRBD2. V was clipped by 3 bases and J by 1 base; unmatched bases: 12. CDR1 SGHRS and CDR2 YFSETQ come from the germline V gene. CDR3 size: 18 residues. As DNA, the CDR3 is TGCGCCAGCAGCTCTGACCTTAGCGGGGGGCTACGCCAAGAGACCCAGTACTTC. Its translation: CASSSDLSGGLRQETQYF.

The J gene is TRBJ1-2, the V gene TRBV19; the match to TRBD1 covers 12 bases. Germline CDR1 and CDR2: LNHDA and SQIVND (reference sequence). The V and J ends lost 8 bases and 3 bases, in that order; junction bases with no gene match: 13. The CDR3 extends over 17 amino acids. This CDR3 reads CASSKPGQGARDYGYTF. CDR3 nucleotides: TGTGCCAGTTCAAAACCGGGACAGGGGGCAAGGGACTATGGCTACACCTTC.

V gene TRBV9 combines with J gene TRBJ1-1, with TRBD1 matching 9 bases. J lost 1 base, V lost 4 bases, and 5 bases had no gene match. The CDR3 consists of 15 residues. CDR1 is SGDLS and CDR2 is YYNGEE in the germline V gene. CDR3 bases: TGTGCCAGCAGCTCCGGGACAGGGCGGAACACTGAAGCTTTCTTT. Amino acids: CASSSGTGRNTEAFF.

The chain joins TRBV19 to TRBJ1-1; 8 bases align to TRBD1. CDR1 and CDR2 from the germline V gene are LNHDA and SQIVND (reference sequence). This CDR3 is built from 15 residues. Germline trimming cut 3 bases from V and 1 base from J; bases unmatched to any gene: 4. The CDR3 reads CASSIGTGRNTEAFF. The CDR3 bases are TGTGCCAGTAGTATCGGGACAGGTAGGAACACTGAAGCTTTCTTT. Complete variable domain (other parts from reference TRBV19 and TRBJ1-1): DGGITQSPKYLFRKEGQNVTLSCEQNLNHDAMYWYRQDPGQGLRLIYYSQIVNDFQKGDIAEGYSVSREKKESFPLTVTSAQKNPTAFYLCASSIGTGRNTEAFFGQGTRLTVV.

DNA for the CDR3: TGTGCCAGCACCCCGTTGACTAGCGGACCTGGAAATGAGCAGTTCTTC. Amino acids: CASTPLTSGPGNEQFF. The rearrangement uses TRBV9 and TRBJ2-1; 9 bases align to TRBD2. The CDR3 sequence is 16 residues long. Germline V gene lookup returns CDR1 SGDLS and CDR2 YYNGEE. Trimming at V came to 6 bases and at J to 7 bases, leaving 14 bases not matched to a gene.

The chain carries TRBV28 and TRBJ1-2, with D perhaps matching TRBD1 (6 bases). Germline loops: CDR1 MDHEN, CDR2 SYDVKM. The CDR3 covers 14 residues. The germline V and J ends were trimmed by 7 bases and 2 bases, with 14 bases remaining between them. Here the CDR3 reads CASNGQGRNYGYTF. The DNA of the CDR3 is TGTGCCAGCAATGGGCAGGGGAGAAACTATGGCTACACCTTC.

The chain has TRBV7-2 and TRBJ1-6; TRBD1 matches 9 bases. Germline CDR1 and CDR2: SGHTA and FQGNSA. The CDR3 is made up of 16 amino acids. The trim removed 4 bases at V and 9 bases at J, leaving 10 bases unmatched. DNA of the CDR3: TGTGCCAGCAGCTCACAGGGGGCTGAAGCGGGTTCACCCCTCCACTTT. Protein: CASSSQGAEAGSPLHF.

The chain recombines TRBV6-6 with TRBJ2-7; TRBD2 matches 11 bases. Germline assignment: CDR1 MNHNY and CDR2 SVGAGI (reference sequence). CDR3 size: 15 residues. Trimming removed 5 bases from V and 4 bases from J; junction bases left unmatched: 7. The CDR3, as DNA: TGTGCCAGCAGTCCCCCTACTAGCGGGGGTTACGAGCAGTACTTC. Its translation: CASSPPTSGGYEQYF.

This clone was counted between two and nine times. The chain employs TRBV19 and TRBJ1-2; the D is unclear. Germline V gene sequence: CDR1 LNHDA, CDR2 SQIVND (reference sequence). V was cut by 4 bases and J by 8 bases, with 11 bases left in between. This CDR3 comprises 12 residues. The CDR3 sequence is CASSTPGVGYTF. CDR3 coding DNA: TGTGCCAGTAGTACCCCCGGTGTCGGCTACACCTTC.

V usage is TRBV9 and J usage is TRBJ1-6; D gene unclear. This CDR3 contains 16 residues. Deletions cut 3 bases from V and 7 bases from J, with 17 bases between. Germline CDR1 reads SGDLS; CDR2 reads YYNGEE. CDR3 sequence reads: CASSAEMGVLNSPLHF. The CDR3 DNA is TGTGCCAGCAGCGCCGAGATGGGTGTCCTAAATTCACCCCTCCACTTT.

The sample holds one count of this clone. This sample also contains other DNA sequences that code for the same CDR3. The rearrangement uses TRBV7-9 and TRBJ2-5; 8 bases map to TRBD2. The CDR3 loop spans 16 amino acids. Germline V gene lookup returns CDR1 SEHNR and CDR2 FQNEAQ (reference sequence). The V gene end was trimmed by 5 bases and the J gene end by 2 bases; junction bases not matched to a gene: 10. The CDR3 loop is CASSPWPGGDQETQYF. CDR3 DNA: TGTGCCAGCAGCCCCTGGCCCGGGGGGGATCAAGAGACCCAGTACTTC.

The rearrangement uses TRBV19 and TRBJ1-2; D is possibly TRBD1 (5 bases). CDR1 and CDR2 from the germline V gene are LNHDA and SQIVND (reference sequence). The length of the CDR3 is 13 residues. V dropped 11 bases and J dropped 3 bases, with 16 bases sitting between them. Here the CDR3 reads CAASGRSDYGYTF. CDR3 sequence (DNA): TGTGCCGCGTCGGGGCGATCAGACTATGGCTACACCTTC.

This clone was seen a handful of times. This sequence joins TRBV28 and TRBJ2-7, with a weak D call TRBD1 (5 bases). CDR1 MDHEN and CDR2 SYDVKM come from the germline V gene. V lost 6 bases and J lost 4, with 7 bases in between. This CDR3 is built from 11 residues. CDR3: CASRYRYEQYF. DNA of the CDR3: TGTGCCAGCAGGTACAGGTACGAGCAGTACTTC.

The genes are TRBV27 and TRBJ2-7; no clear D. Germline V gives CDR1 MNHEY, CDR2 SMNVEV (reference sequence). CDR3 length: 14 residues. The V end lost 4 bases, the J end lost 3 bases, and 13 bases lay between the germline ends. CDR3 sequence (DNA): TGTGCCAGCAGTTCGACCAGGTGGGGCTACGAGCAGTACTTC. Translation gives CASSSTRWGYEQYF.

V gene TRBV7-8 combines with J gene TRBJ1-2, with 7 nucleotides matching TRBD1. The J segment lost 1 base and the V segment lost 2 bases, leaving 7 bases of the junction unmatched. This CDR3 region has 16 residues. Germline V gene lookup returns CDR1 SGHVS and CDR2 FQNEAQ. CDR3 region: CASSLSGTEHNYGYTF. CDR3 nucleotide sequence: TGTGCCAGCAGCTTATCCGGGACAGAACATAACTATGGCTACACCTTC.

This clone was seen a handful of times. The rearrangement joins TRBV5-6 to TRBJ2-7; 7 bases map to TRBD1. The CDR3 has 15 residues. V lost 4 bases to trimming and J lost 3 bases; unmatched junction nucleotides: 10. Germline lookup yields CDR1 SGHDT and CDR2 YYEEEE. This CDR3 is CASSPMGDSLYEQYF. The CDR3 DNA is TGTGCCAGCAGCCCGATGGGGGACAGCCTCTACGAGCAGTACTTC.

This chain uses TRBV25-1 with TRBJ2-2, with D possibly TRBD1 on 5 matching bases. The germline gives CDR1 MGHDK, CDR2 SYGVNS. The length of the CDR3 is 12 residues. Deletions cut 8 bases from V and 6 bases from J, with 10 bases between. CDR3 coding DNA: TGTGCCAGCGGGGCCGACCCCGGGGAGCTGTTTTTT. Protein product: CASGADPGELFF.

The chain has TRBV4-1 and TRBJ2-5; no clear D gene. The CDR3 is made up of 13 amino acids. Trimming pared 3 bases from V and 5 bases from J, leaving 10 bases between. Germline CDR1 and CDR2: MGHRA and YSYEKL. For the CDR3, the DNA is TGCGCCAGCAGCCAGGCGCTTGTGGAGACCCAGTACTTC. Its translation is CASSQALVETQYF.

The V and J genes are TRBV4-1 and TRBJ1-6; 8 bases agree with TRBD1. The CDR3 totals 14 residues. Unmatched junction bases numbered 3, after V lost 2 bases and J lost 9 bases. The germline V gene has CDR1 MGHRA and CDR2 YSYEKL. The CDR3 DNA is TGCGCCAGCAGCCAAACAGGGGGAATTTCACCCCTCCACTTT. This encodes CASSQTGGISPLHF.

The chain recombines TRBV9 with TRBJ2-3; D is uncertain. The CDR3 has 12 residues. V was trimmed by 4 bases and J by 6 bases, leaving 9 bases between them. The V gene's germline CDR1 is SGDLS and CDR2 YYNGEE. The CDR3 DNA reads TGTGCCAGCAGCAGGACCGGGGATACGCAGTATTTT. It encodes CASSRTGDTQYF.

The CDR3 DNA sequence: TGTGCCAGTAGCTCGGACAAGACCTACGAGCAGTACTTC. Translating it yields CASSSDKTYEQYF. The V call is TRBV19, the J call TRBJ2-7, with D perhaps TRBD1 (5 bases). Germline assignment: CDR1 LNHDA and CDR2 SQIVND (reference sequence). V lost 6 bases and J lost 2, with 11 bases in between. This CDR3 is 13 amino acids long.

This clone appeared a few times. The chain combines TRBV2 with TRBJ1-3, with no clear D. CDR1 is SNHLY, CDR2 FYNNEI, per germline. Trimming took 4 bases from V and 2 from J, leaving 9 bases between them. This CDR3 region has 14 residues. The CDR3: CASSGFGAGNTIYF. The CDR3 DNA sequence: TGTGCCAGCAGTGGATTCGGAGCTGGAAACACCATATATTTT.

J is TRBJ2-7 and V is TRBV6-6; tentative D call: TRBD2 (5 bases). The V gene's germline CDR1 is MNHNY and CDR2 SVGAGI (reference sequence). Trimming cost V 4 bases and J 3 bases, with 10 bases left between them. The CDR3 spans 13 residues. CDR3 in amino acids: CASSFREFYEQYF. The CDR3 DNA reads TGTGCCAGCAGTTTTCGGGAATTCTACGAGCAGTACTTC.

The chain is built from TRBV9 and TRBJ2-3; D could derive from TRBD1 or TRBD2 (5 bases each). This CDR3 region has 13 residues. The V gene lost 4 bases and the J gene lost 5 bases, with 11 bases spanning the gap. Germline V CDR1 and CDR2: SGDLS, YYNGEE. The CDR3 loop reads CASSPGHRDTQYF. The CDR3 coding sequence is TGTGCCAGCAGCCCGGGGCATCGAGATACGCAGTATTTT.